The entry that follows covers one T cell receptor beta chain sequence. The data were obtained in a study of shared clonotypes between healthy human individuals. V was cut by 4 bases and J by 3 bases, with 13 bases left in between. The CDR3 has 14 amino acids. The V gene's germline CDR1 is SEHNR and CDR2 FQNEAQ (reference sequence). Here immunoSEQ multiplex PCR was the method, and the copy in TCRdb shows in-frame clones only, minus some. The sample records roughly 1 million clones, about 75% being singletons. The material sequenced was memory CD4+ T cells sorted from blood. Subset denoted: CD45RA-negative fraction. The chain recombines TRBV7-9 with TRBJ2-7; D could derive from TRBD1 or TRBD2 (5 bases each). The TCR sequence derives from a man between 18 and 35 years old in good health. DNA of the CDR3: TGTGCCAGCAGCTCCGGGACGTTGCTCTACGAGCAGTACTTC. Protein sequence: CASSSGTLLYEQYF. The whole variable domain, remainder taken from reference TRBV7-9 and TRBJ2-7, is DTGVSQNPRHKITKRGQNVTFRCDPISEHNRLYWYRQTLGQGPEFLTYFQNEAQLEKSRLLSDRFSAERPKGSFSTLEIQRTEQGDSAMYLCASSSGTLLYEQYFGPGTRLTVT.